This entry features one T cell receptor beta chain sequence. Its target is unknown. This sample was included in a study of shared clonotypes between healthy human individuals. Study overall: CD4 naive and CD4 memory each took three plates per donor, while CD8 naive took two and CD8 memory one. Regarding the study as a whole: An expected dependence of interdonor clonotype sharing on sequencing depth was noted. Researchers sampled only blood; tissue repertoires likely differ.

Sequencing used immunoSEQ multiplex PCR; TCRdb keeps in-frame clones, though not all of them. This table has 2 million to 2.5 million clones, under 97% appearing once. Germline trimming cut 1 base from V and 1 base from J; bases unmatched to any gene: 5. Germline loops: CDR1 LGHNA, CDR2 YNFKEQ. The CDR3 has 16 amino acids. Donors, healthy HIV-negative adults, lacked recent acute infections or vaccinations. The sequence derives from a man aged 18 to 29 in good health. The source material was naive CD4+ T cells sorted from blood. Subset indicated: CD45RA+ positively selected. This rearrangement joins TRBV4-2 to TRBJ2-3, with TRBD1 matching 7 bases. The CDR3 sequence is CASSQAQGQGTDTQYF. The CDR3, as DNA: TGTGCCAGCAGCCAAGCCCAAGGACAGGGCACAGATACGCAGTATTTT.